This T cell receptor beta chain was documented in a study of human T cells and chemical hapten exposure. Study-level information: Per-sample TCR yields varied mainly from small pooled library volume differences.

Study results and caveats: PT1 expanded TCR counts and patch test score correlated positively. Clustering by CDR3 similarity yielded significantly more large clusters from expanded TCRs than controls.

This clonotype was detected ten times or more. Its antigen is undetermined. Study processing details: There were a median of approximately 88,000 TCRs per sample, with a range from roughly 20,000 to 700,000. TCRdb fed the RACE reads into MiXCR, producing one record per CDR3 protein. Here the V and J calls rest on TCRdb's processing, not on the authors' analysis. The repertoire has 50,000 to 65,000 distinct CDR3 sequences, 9.4% of them found once; the top ten carry 13% to 15%. The time point: pre-sensitization, week 0. The treatment was: therapeutic diphenylcyclopropenone sensitization with weekly scalp DPC. The TCR was taken from a woman aged 40 to 49 with alopecia areata. Some clones in this sample may be carry-over from other donors' samples. The sample consisted of whole blood, taken in connection with sensitization to the hapten diphenylcyclopropenone (DPC).

The CDR3 coding sequence is TGTGCCAGCAGTTACTCGAGCAGGAACACTGAAGCTTTCTTT. It specifies CASSYSSRNTEAFF. The V and J genes are TRBV6-6 and TRBJ1-1, with D unclear. V gave up 0 bases and J gave up 1 base, with 6 bases separating them. CDR1 MNHNY and CDR2 SVGAGI come from the germline V gene (reference sequence). The CDR3 has 14 residues.